This T cell receptor (beta chain) is from a study of blood T cell repertoires in COVID-19. Study-wide context: The study drew acute and convalescent COVID-19 samples from the United States, Italy and Spain.

CDR1 and CDR2 (germline): SGHTA, FQGNSA. The CDR3 covers 14 residues. V lost 5 bases and J 3 bases, leaving 13 bases between the germline ends. The age range of participants was 18 to 89 years, with residence in more than 20 US areas. Recovered Cohort 3 donors showed two negative PCRs, clearance, or symptom resolution. Original methodology: Amplification with reference gene primers provided the estimates of nucleated cell counts. Method: immunoSEQ multiplex PCR; TCRdb's copy keeps in-frame clones and lacks some. V, J and clone size are those of that table, while D and trimming were read from the DNA. The top ten clones hold roughly 1.1% of a sample with 250,000 to 300,000 clones, approximately 90% of them seen once.

This sequence joins TRBV7-2 and TRBJ1-1, with D possibly being TRBD1 (5 bases). Sequenced input: PBMCs or T cells enriched from blood (not recorded which). The receptor's source is a woman in her twenties or thirties who had recovered from COVID-19. The CDR3 loop reads CASSPPDRHTEAFF. In nucleotides, the CDR3 is TGTGCCAGCAGCCCCCCCGACAGACACACTGAAGCTTTCTTT.